This TCR beta chain is from a study of cytomegalovirus exposure and HLA in healthy donors. The study ran its PCR with 60 Vbeta and 13 Jbeta primers. TCRdb keeps only in-frame clones here, not all; method: immunoSEQ multiplex PCR. The table has 120,000 or so clones, roughly 80% seen once. The V gene lost 5 bases and the J gene lost 3 bases, with 10 bases spanning the gap. Germline V CDR1 and CDR2: SGHAT, FQNNGV. This CDR3 has 14 residues. Sample: PBMCs. This receptor was taken from a woman between 50 and 59 years old in good health and CMV-seronegative. The chain couples TRBV11-2 to TRBJ2-2; the D gene is possibly TRBD1 (6 bases). The DNA of the CDR3 is TGTGCCAGCAGCCCTGGACAGTACACCGGGGAGCTGTTTTTT. This sequence encodes CASSPGQYTGELFF.